This T cell receptor beta chain emerged from a study of blood T cell repertoires in COVID-19. The wider study: Researchers got acute and convalescent COVID-19 samples from the United States, Italy and Spain.

In the original workflow: Nucleated cell counts were estimated from reference gene primer amplification. Produced via immunoSEQ multiplex PCR; TCRdb's table is partial and in-frame only. The DNA was the basis for D and trimming; V, J and clone size are from that table. In the table there are about 270,000 clones, roughly 91% of which are singletons. The sample was PBMCs or T cells enriched from blood (not recorded which). The receptor comes from a woman in her sixties or seventies in a cohort exposed to, infected with or recovered from COVID-19 (not recorded which).

CDR3 residues: CASSLLQGVDMNTEAFF. CDR3 DNA sequence: TGTGCCAGCAGCTTGCTACAGGGGGTCGATATGAACACTGAAGCTTTCTTT. This sequence joins TRBV7-8 and TRBJ1-1; 8 nucleotides match TRBD1. J gave up 0 bases and V 3 bases, and 9 bases lay outside the gene matches. This CDR3 spans 17 amino acids. Per the germline V gene, CDR1 is SGHVS and CDR2 is FQNEAQ.